Presented here are 9 T cell receptor beta chains from one specimen sequenced in a study of blood T cell repertoires in COVID-19. Repertoires were generated with immunoSEQ multiplex PCR, while TCRdb's copy carries only in-frame clones and drops some. Among approximately 170,000 clones listed, about 86% were seen once. Sequences were obtained from peripheral blood. Every receptor here comes from a man aged 45-65 years with active or convalescent COVID-19.

The CDR3 reads CASKFGYQETQYF. The CDR3 DNA follows: TGTGCCAGTAAGTTCGGGTACCAAGAGACCCAGTACTTC. The rearrangement joins TRBV12-3 or TRBV12-4 to TRBJ2-5; D is unclear. The CDR3 has 13 amino acids. V gave up 9 bases and J gave up 0 bases, with 11 bases separating them.

The V and J genes are TRBV19 and TRBJ2-2, with D perhaps TRBD2 (6 bases). The CDR3 length is 14 residues. Germline CDR1 LNHDA, CDR2 SQIVND (reference sequence). V was trimmed by 6 bases and J by 2 bases, leaving 10 bases between them. CDR3 in amino acids: CASSRDFNTGELFF. CDR3 bases: TGTGCCAGTAGCCGGGACTTCAACACCGGGGAGCTGTTTTTT.

The chain couples TRBV30 to TRBJ1-1; D gene unclear. Trimming left V 0 bases short and J 4 bases short, with 9 bases between. The CDR3 has 13 residues. The germline gives CDR1 GTSNPN, CDR2 SVGIG (reference sequence). DNA for the CDR3: TGTGCCTGGAGTGTAATTGGGCCCACTGAAGCTTTCTTT. This sequence encodes CAWSVIGPTEAFF.

The chain has TRBV30 and TRBJ2-7, with D maybe TRBD1 (5 bases). Germline V gives CDR1 GTSNPN, CDR2 SVGIG (reference sequence). The V and J ends lost 1 base and 5 bases respectively, with 24 bases between them. This CDR3 comprises 17 residues. The CDR3 here is CAWSGTLQAMGPDEQYF. CDR3 nucleotide sequence: TGTGCCTGGAGTGGGACCCTCCAAGCGATGGGGCCAGACGAGCAGTACTTC.

The sample holds a few counts of this clone. The rearrangement uses TRBV7-6 and TRBJ1-2; 7 bases fit TRBD1. The junction had 8 bases not matched to a gene; V was cut back by 0 bases and J by 4 bases. CDR1 is SGHVS, CDR2 FNYEAQ, per germline. The CDR3 contains 16 residues. The CDR3 here is CASSLAAGQASYGYTF. As DNA, the CDR3 is TGTGCCAGCAGCTTAGCCGCAGGACAGGCGAGCTATGGCTACACCTTC.

This chain links TRBV6-5 with TRBJ1-1; D perhaps matches TRBD1 (6 bases). Germline V gene data show CDR1 as MNHEY and CDR2 as SVGAGI. The CDR3 spans 12 residues. The ends were cut back, 7 bases at V and 10 bases at J, with 16 bases in the middle. CDR3 protein: CASIATGYRAFF. In nucleotides, the CDR3 is TGTGCCAGCATCGCTACAGGGTATAGAGCTTTCTTT.

The genes are TRBV5-4 and TRBJ2-5; 7 positions agree with TRBD1. The CDR3 totals 12 residues. V lost 7 bases to trimming and J lost 5 bases; unmatched junction nucleotides: 5. Germline V CDR1 and CDR2: SGHNT, YYREEE (reference sequence). CDR3 protein: CASSGQDETQYF. For the CDR3, the DNA is TGTGCCAGCTCCGGACAGGACGAGACCCAGTACTTC.

This chain joins TRBV7-3 and TRBJ2-3, with TRBD1 matching 8 bases. The germline V gene has CDR1 SGHTA and CDR2 FQGTGA. Trimming cost V 3 bases and J 4 bases; bases outside gene matches: 3. The CDR3 extends over 14 amino acids. The CDR3 reads CASSFRGPSDTQYF. As DNA, the CDR3 is TGTGCCAGCAGCTTCAGGGGGCCGTCAGATACGCAGTATTTT.

The gene calls are TRBV11-2 and TRBJ2-3; tentatively, D is TRBD1 (6 bases). The length of the CDR3 is 16 residues. The V end was cut by 0 bases, the J end by 0 bases, with 10 bases between. Looked up from germline, CDR1 is SGHAT and CDR2 is FQNNGV. CDR3 nucleotides: TGTGCCAGCAGCTTAGATTTACAGGGTAGCACAGATACGCAGTATTTT. This sequence encodes CASSLDLQGSTDTQYF.